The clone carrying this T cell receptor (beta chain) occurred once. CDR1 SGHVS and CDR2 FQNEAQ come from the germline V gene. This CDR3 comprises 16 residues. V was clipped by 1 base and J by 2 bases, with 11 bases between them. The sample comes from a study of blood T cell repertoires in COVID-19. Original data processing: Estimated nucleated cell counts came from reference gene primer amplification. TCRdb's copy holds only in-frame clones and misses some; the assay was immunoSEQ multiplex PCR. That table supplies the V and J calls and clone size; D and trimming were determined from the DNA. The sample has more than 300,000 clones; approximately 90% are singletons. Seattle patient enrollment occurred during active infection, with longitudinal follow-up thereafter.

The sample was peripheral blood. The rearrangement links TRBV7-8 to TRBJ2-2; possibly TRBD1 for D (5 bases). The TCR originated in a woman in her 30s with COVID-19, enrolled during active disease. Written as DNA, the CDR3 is TGTGCCAGCAGCTTAGAGGGGCAAATAAACACCGGGGAGCTGTTTTTT. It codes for CASSLEGQINTGELFF.